This T cell receptor beta chain stems from a study of intratumoral heterogeneity in liver cancer. In the study overall: With a median age of approximately 58 years, most patients were men.

Repertoires were generated with immunoSEQ multiplex PCR, while TCRdb's copy carries only in-frame clones and drops some. The top ten hold roughly 17% of the sample, which has 20,000 or so clones, around two thirds seen once. The receptor was isolated from a woman between 65 and 79 years old with hepatocellular carcinoma. The sample was tumor-adjacent normal tissue, taken before any cancer treatment.

The CDR3 here is CEKGTVNTEAFF. The CDR3 nucleotides read TGCGAGAAGGGGACGGTGAACACTGAAGCTTTCTTT. V usage is TRBV23-1 and J usage is TRBJ1-1, with a possible D match to TRBD1 (5 bases). TRBV23-1 is reported as an ORF; its role is uncertain. This CDR3 is 12 amino acids long.